The 16 T cell receptor beta chains listed next were all sequenced from one sample in a study of blood T cell repertoires in COVID-19. Here immunoSEQ multiplex PCR was the method, and the copy in TCRdb shows in-frame clones only, minus some. This table has approximately 440,000 clones, more than 70% appearing once. The source material was peripheral blood. The receptors originated from a woman aged 50 to 60 with COVID-19, enrolled during active disease.

This clone has more than one count but fewer than ten. This chain joins TRBV19 and TRBJ2-1, with 8 positions matching TRBD2. The CDR3 covers 13 residues. The V and J ends lost 7 bases and 7 bases, in that order; junction bases with no gene match: 6. From germline, CDR1 is LNHDA and CDR2 SQIVND (reference sequence). The CDR3 reads CASKSGGVNEQFF. CDR3 in DNA: TGTGCCAGTAAAAGCGGGGGAGTTAATGAGCAGTTCTTC.

The chain recombines TRBV10-3 with TRBJ1-2, with TRBD1 matching 7 bases. Germline loops: CDR1 ENHRY, CDR2 SYGVKD. This CDR3 region has 15 residues. The V and J ends lost 7 bases and 2 bases, in that order; junction bases with no gene match: 10. CDR3: CAITRSSGGNYGYTF. In DNA, the CDR3 is TGTGCCATCACCCGGAGCTCAGGGGGAAACTATGGCTACACCTTC.

This chain uses TRBV5-1 with TRBJ1-2; tentatively, D is TRBD1 (6 bases). V was clipped by 4 bases and J by 0 bases, with 16 bases between them. Germline V gene lookup returns CDR1 SGHRS and CDR2 YFSETQ. The CDR3 is 16 residues long. CDR3 region: CASSGDPDRANYGYTF. In DNA form, the CDR3 reads TGCGCCAGCAGCGGAGACCCGGACAGAGCTAACTATGGCTACACCTTC.

This clone has a single count. The J gene is TRBJ1-2, the V gene TRBV30; D might be TRBD1 (5 bases). V was clipped by 4 bases and J by 8 bases, with 11 bases between them. CDR1 is GTSNPN, CDR2 SVGIG, per germline (reference sequence). This CDR3 comprises 11 residues. In DNA form, the CDR3 reads TGTGCCTGGACCGGGGGGGAAGGCTACACCTTC. As protein: CAWTGGEGYTF.

This chain joins TRBV6-5 and TRBJ2-2, with TRBD2 as a possible D gene (5 bases). Germline lookup yields CDR1 MNHEY and CDR2 SVGAGI. The CDR3 is 14 amino acids. V was shortened by 0 bases and J by 5 bases, with 7 bases between the two germline ends. The CDR3, as DNA: TGTGCCAGCAGTTACTCGAGAGGGACCGGGGAGCTGTTTTTT. Encoded protein: CASSYSRGTGELFF.

V usage is TRBV3-1 (or the pseudogene TRBV3-2) and J usage is TRBJ2-2, with D possibly TRBD2 on 5 matching bases. V lost 4 bases and J 1 base, leaving 10 bases between the germline ends. From germline, CDR1 is LGHDT and CDR2 YNNKEL (reference sequence). The CDR3 consists of 15 residues. CDR3 region: CASSPREGNTGELFF. CDR3 DNA sequence: TGTGCCAGCAGCCCCCGGGAAGGGAACACCGGGGAGCTGTTTTTT.

For the CDR3, the DNA is TGTGCCAGCAGCCCCCCAGGACTAGTGGGAGGCGAGCAGTACTTC. Protein sequence: CASSPPGLVGGEQYF. The V call is TRBV9, the J call TRBJ2-7; 7 bases fit TRBD2. J was trimmed by 6 bases and V by 4 bases; bases with no gene match: 13. From germline, CDR1 is SGDLS and CDR2 YYNGEE. This CDR3 comprises 15 residues.

The gene calls are TRBV9 and TRBJ2-2; the D gene is possibly TRBD2 (7 bases). Trimming removed 3 bases at V and 5 bases at J, with 14 bases between. Germline CDR1 and CDR2: SGDLS and YYNGEE. The CDR3 spans 15 residues. The CDR3 bases are TGTGCCAGCAGCGGAGGCGGGGGCGATACCGGGGAGCTGTTTTTT. It codes for CASSGGGGDTGELFF.

This chain connects TRBV19 to TRBJ1-1; unclear D gene. Trimming took off 5 bases at V and 1 base at J, with 14 bases between the two ends. CDR1 and CDR2 (germline): LNHDA, SQIVND (reference sequence). The CDR3 totals 15 residues. The CDR3 DNA reads TGTGCCAGTAGTTGGCAGGACTTAACGAACACTGAAGCTTTCTTT. This codes for CASSWQDLTNTEAFF.

The CDR3 protein is CASARPAGGLDNEQFF. The CDR3 region has the DNA TGTGCCAGCGCCAGGCCAGCGGGGGGCCTAGACAATGAGCAGTTCTTC. The chain combines TRBV7-6 with TRBJ2-1; 9 nucleotides line up with TRBD2. V shed 8 bases, J shed 5 bases, and the junction held 13 bases outside the gene matches. Germline assignment: CDR1 SGHVS and CDR2 FNYEAQ. The CDR3 covers 16 residues.

This chain joins TRBV6-5 and TRBJ1-1; TRBD1 is a possible D gene (6 bases). Germline CDR1 is MNHEY and CDR2 is SVGAGI. This CDR3 is 13 amino acids long. Trimming took off 8 bases at V and 4 bases at J, with 14 bases between the two ends. The CDR3, as DNA: TGTGCCAGCCCCCGAAGGGGGAGCACTGAAGCTTTCTTT. This translates into CASPRRGSTEAFF.

The rearrangement uses TRBV9 and TRBJ1-2; possibly TRBD1 for D (5 bases). Trimming stripped 0 bases from V and 6 bases from J, with 24 bases between. Germline CDR1 is SGDLS and CDR2 is YYNGEE. The CDR3 consists of 18 residues. The CDR3 DNA reads TGTGCCAGCAGCGTAGCTGAGGTAGTTAGAACAGGCCGTCATGGCTACACCTTC. Its translation: CASSVAEVVRTGRHGYTF.

The chain joins TRBV5-4 to TRBJ1-1; 12 nucleotides match TRBD1. Germline values: CDR1 SGHNT, CDR2 YYREEE (reference sequence). The CDR3 runs 15 residues. V was clipped by 3 bases and J by 6 bases; unmatched bases: 6. CDR3: CASSWGQGATSEAFF. The CDR3 coding sequence is TGTGCCAGCAGCTGGGGACAGGGGGCTACGTCTGAAGCTTTCTTT.

The chain recombines TRBV28 with TRBJ2-1, with 8 bases lining up with TRBD2. The germline CDR1 and CDR2 sequences are MDHEN and SYDVKM. CDR3 length: 15 residues. The V and J ends lost 5 bases and 1 base, in that order; junction bases with no gene match: 4. The CDR3 DNA reads TGTGCCAGCAGTACGGGGGGGTTGTCCTACAATGAGCAGTTCTTC. Translation gives CASSTGGLSYNEQFF.

The chain carries TRBV6-5 and TRBJ2-1, with TRBD2 identical over 7 bases. CDR1 is MNHEY, CDR2 SVGAGI, per germline. This CDR3 has 16 residues. V shed 0 bases, J shed 6 bases, and the junction held 8 bases outside the gene matches. The CDR3 spells CASSYSSAGVGNEQFF. CDR3 bases: TGTGCCAGCAGTTACTCATCCGCGGGGGTGGGCAATGAGCAGTTCTTC.

Here the CDR3 reads CAGGASGTSKSQPQHF. DNA of the CDR3: TGTGCCGGAGGAGCCTCCGGGACATCTAAGAGCCAGCCCCAGCATTTT. The gene calls are TRBV19 and TRBJ1-5, with a possible D match to TRBD1 (6 bases). The CDR3 extends over 16 amino acids. The germline V and J ends were trimmed by 11 bases and 7 bases, with 27 bases remaining between them. Germline V lookup: CDR1 LNHDA, CDR2 SQIVND (reference sequence). Based on the CDR3 plus reference TRBV19 and TRBJ1-5, the full variable domain is DGGITQSPKYLFRKEGQNVTLSCEQNLNHDAMYWYRQDPGQGLRLIYYSQIVNDFQKGDIAEGYSVSREKKESFPLTVTSAQKNPTAFYLCAGGASGTSKSQPQHFGDGTRLSIL.